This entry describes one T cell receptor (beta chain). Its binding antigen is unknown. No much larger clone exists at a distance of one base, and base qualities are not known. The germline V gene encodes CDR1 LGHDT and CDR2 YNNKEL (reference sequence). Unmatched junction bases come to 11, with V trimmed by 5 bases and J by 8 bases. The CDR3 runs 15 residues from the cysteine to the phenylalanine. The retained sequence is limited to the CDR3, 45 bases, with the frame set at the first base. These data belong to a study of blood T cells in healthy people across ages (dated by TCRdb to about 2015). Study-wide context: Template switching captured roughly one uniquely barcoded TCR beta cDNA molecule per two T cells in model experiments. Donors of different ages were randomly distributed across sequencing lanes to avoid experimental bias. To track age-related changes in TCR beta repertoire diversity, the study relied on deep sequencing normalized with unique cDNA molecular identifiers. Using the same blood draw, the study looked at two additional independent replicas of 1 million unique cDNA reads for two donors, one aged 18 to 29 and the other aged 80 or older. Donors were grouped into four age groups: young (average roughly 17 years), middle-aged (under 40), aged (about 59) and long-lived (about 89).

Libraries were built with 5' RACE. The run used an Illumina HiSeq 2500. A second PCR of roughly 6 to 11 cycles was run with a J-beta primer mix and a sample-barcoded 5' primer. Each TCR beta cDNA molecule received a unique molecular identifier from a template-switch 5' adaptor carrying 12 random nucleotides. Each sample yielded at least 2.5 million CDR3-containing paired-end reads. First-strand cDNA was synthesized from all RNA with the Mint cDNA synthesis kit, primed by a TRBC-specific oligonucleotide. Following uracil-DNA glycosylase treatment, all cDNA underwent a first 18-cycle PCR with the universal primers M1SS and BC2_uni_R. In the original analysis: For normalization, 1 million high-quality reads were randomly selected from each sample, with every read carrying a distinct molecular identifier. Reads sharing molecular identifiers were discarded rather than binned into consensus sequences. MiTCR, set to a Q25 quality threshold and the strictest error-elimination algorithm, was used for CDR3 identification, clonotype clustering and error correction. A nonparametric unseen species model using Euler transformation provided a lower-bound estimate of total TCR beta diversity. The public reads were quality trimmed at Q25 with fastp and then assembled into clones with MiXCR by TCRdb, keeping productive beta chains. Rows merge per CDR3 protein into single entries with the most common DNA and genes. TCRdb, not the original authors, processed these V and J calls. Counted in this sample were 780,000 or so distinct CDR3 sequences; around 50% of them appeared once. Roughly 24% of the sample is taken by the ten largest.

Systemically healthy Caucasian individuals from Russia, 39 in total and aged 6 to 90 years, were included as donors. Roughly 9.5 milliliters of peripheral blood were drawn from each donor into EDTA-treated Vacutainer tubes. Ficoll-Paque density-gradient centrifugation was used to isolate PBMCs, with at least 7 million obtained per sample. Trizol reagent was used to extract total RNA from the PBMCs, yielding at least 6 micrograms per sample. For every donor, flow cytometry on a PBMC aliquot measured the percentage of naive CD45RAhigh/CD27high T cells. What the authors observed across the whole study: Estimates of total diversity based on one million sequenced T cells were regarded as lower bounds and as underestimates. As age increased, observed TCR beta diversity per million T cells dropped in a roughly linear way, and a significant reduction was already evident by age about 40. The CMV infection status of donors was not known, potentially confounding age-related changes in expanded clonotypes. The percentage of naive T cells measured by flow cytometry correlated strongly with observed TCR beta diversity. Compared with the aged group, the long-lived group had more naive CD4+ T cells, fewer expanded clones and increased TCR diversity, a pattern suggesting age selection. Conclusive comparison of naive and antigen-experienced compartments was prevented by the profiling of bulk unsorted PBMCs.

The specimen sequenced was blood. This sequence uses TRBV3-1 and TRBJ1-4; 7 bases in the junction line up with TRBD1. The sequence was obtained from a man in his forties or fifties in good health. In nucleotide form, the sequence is TGTGCCAGCAGCTACGAAGACAGGGCGGGAGAAAAACTGTTTTTT. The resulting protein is CASSYEDRAGEKLFF.